This T cell receptor beta chain originates from a study of shared clonotypes between healthy human individuals. Sequencing used immunoSEQ multiplex PCR; TCRdb keeps in-frame clones, though not all of them. The table records 950,000 to 1,100,000 clones, around 74% of them present only once. Points from the study as a whole: Clonotypes shared by all four sorted-subset donors had higher generation probabilities than non-shared clonotypes.

Details on this clone: The target antigen is unknown.

The length of the CDR3 is 15 residues. The germline V and J ends were trimmed by 4 bases and 3 bases, with 16 bases remaining between them. Germline values: CDR1 SGHNT, CDR2 YYREEE (reference sequence). The sequencing sample was made of memory CD4+ T cells sorted from blood. This sample's subset: CD45RA-negative fraction. This TCR was recovered from a man aged 18 to 29 in good health. V gene TRBV5-4 combines with J gene TRBJ1-2; the D gene is possibly TRBD1 (6 bases). CDR3 nucleotide sequence: TGTGCCAGCAGCCCAACAGGGAAAGGGGACTATGGCTACACCTTC. Residues: CASSPTGKGDYGYTF.